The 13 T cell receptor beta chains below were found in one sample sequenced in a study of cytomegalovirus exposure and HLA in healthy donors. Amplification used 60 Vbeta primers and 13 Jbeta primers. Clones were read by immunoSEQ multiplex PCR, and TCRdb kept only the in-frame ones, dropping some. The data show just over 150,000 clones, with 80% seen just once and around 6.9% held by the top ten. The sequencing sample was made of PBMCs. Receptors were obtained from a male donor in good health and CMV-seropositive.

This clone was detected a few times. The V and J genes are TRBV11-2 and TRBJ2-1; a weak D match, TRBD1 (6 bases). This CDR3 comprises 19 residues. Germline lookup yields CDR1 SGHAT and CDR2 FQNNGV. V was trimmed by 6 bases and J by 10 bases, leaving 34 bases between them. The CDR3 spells CASSLHHDRPGGGLGEQFF. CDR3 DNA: TGTGCCAGCAGTCTTCACCACGACAGGCCAGGTGGAGGTTTGGGGGAGCAGTTCTTC.

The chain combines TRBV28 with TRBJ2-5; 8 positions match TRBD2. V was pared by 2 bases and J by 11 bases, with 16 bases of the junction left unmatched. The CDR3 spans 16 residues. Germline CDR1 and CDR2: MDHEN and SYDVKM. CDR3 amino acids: CASSLGPGGLSLEQYF. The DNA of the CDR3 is TGTGCCAGCAGTTTAGGTCCGGGAGGGCTTAGTTTAGAGCAGTACTTC.

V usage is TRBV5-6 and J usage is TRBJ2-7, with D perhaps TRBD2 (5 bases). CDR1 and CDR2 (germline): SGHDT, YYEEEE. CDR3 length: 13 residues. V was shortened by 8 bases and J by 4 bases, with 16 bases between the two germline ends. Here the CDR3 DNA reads TGTGCCAGTAAGCGGCTTACGTTGTACGAGCAGTACTTC. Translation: CASKRLTLYEQYF.

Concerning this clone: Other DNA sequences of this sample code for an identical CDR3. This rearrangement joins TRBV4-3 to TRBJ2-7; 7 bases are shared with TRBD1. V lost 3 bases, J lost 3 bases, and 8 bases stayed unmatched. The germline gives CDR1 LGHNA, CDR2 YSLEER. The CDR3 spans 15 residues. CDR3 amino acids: CASSHRQGPDYEQYF. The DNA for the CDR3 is TGCGCCAGCAGCCACCGACAGGGACCGGACTACGAGCAGTACTTC.

In DNA form, the CDR3 reads TGTGCCAGCAGCTCGGACTTTGGCTACACCTTC. This gives the protein CASSSDFGYTF. This rearrangement joins TRBV11-2 to TRBJ1-2, with no clear D. V lost 4 bases and J lost 7, with 7 bases in between. CDR3 length: 11 residues. Germline V gives CDR1 SGHAT, CDR2 FQNNGV. Full variable domain (rest looked up from reference TRBV11-2 and TRBJ1-2): EAGVAQSPRYKIIEKRQSVAFWCNPISGHATLYWYQQILGQGPKLLIQFQNNGVVDDSQLPKDRFSAERLKGVDSTLKIQPAKLEDSAVYLCASSSDFGYTFGSGTRLTVV.

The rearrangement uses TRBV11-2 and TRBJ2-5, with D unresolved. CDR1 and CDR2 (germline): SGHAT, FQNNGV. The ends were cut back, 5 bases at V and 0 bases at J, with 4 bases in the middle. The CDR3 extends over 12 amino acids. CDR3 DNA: TGTGCCAGCAGCCCGTACCAAGAGACCCAGTACTTC. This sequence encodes CASSPYQETQYF. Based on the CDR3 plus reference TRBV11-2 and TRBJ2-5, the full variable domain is EAGVAQSPRYKIIEKRQSVAFWCNPISGHATLYWYQQILGQGPKLLIQFQNNGVVDDSQLPKDRFSAERLKGVDSTLKIQPAKLEDSAVYLCASSPYQETQYFGPGTRLLVL.

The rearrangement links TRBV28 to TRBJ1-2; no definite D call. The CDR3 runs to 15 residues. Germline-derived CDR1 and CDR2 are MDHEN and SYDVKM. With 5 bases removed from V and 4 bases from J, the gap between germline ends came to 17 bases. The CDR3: CASSPKTGWGYGYTF. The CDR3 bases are TGTGCCAGCAGTCCAAAGACGGGGTGGGGCTATGGCTACACCTTC.

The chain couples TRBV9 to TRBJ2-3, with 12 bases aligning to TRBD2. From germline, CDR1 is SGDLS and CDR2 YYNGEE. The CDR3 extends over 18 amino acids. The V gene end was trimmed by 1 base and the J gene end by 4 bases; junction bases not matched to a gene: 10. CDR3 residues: CASSVTPRLAGEPDTQYF. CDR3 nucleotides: TGTGCCAGCAGCGTAACCCCCCGACTAGCGGGAGAACCAGATACGCAGTATTTT.

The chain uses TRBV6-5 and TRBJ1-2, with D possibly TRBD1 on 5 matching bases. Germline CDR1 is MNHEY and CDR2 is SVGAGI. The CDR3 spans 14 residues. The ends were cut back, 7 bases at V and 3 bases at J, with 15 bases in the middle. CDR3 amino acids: CASTLKSGDYGYTF. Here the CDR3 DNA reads TGTGCCAGCACCCTTAAGTCGGGGGACTATGGCTACACCTTC.

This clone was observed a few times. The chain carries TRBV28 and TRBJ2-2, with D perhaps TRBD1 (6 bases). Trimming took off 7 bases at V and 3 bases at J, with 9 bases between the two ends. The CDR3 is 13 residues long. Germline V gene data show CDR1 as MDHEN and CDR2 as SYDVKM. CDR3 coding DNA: TGTGCCAGCATAAACAGGGACACCGGGGAGCTGTTTTTT. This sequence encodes CASINRDTGELFF. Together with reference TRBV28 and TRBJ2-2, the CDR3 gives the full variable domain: DVKVTQSSRYLVKRTGEKVFLECVQDMDHENMFWYRQDPGLGLRLIYFSYDVKMKEKGDIPEGYSVSREKKERFSLILESASTNQTSMYLCASINRDTGELFFGEGSRLTVL.

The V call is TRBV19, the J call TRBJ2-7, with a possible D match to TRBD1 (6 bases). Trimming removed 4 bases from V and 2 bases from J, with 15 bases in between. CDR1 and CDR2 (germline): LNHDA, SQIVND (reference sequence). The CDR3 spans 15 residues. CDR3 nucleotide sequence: TGTGCCAGTAGTACAGCCGGGACACGGACCTACGAGCAGTACTTC. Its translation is CASSTAGTRTYEQYF.

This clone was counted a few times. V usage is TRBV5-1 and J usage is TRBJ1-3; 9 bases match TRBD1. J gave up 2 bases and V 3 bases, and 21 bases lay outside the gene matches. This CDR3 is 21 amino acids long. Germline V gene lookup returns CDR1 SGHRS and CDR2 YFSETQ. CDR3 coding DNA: TGCGCCAGCAGCTCCCTTGGTTCCGGGACAGGGCTTCTTCGGACTGGAAACACCATATATTTT. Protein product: CASSSLGSGTGLLRTGNTIYF.

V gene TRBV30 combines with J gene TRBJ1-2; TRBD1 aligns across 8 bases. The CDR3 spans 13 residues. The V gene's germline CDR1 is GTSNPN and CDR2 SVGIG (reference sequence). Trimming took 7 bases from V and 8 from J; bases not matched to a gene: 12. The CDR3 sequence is CASHLGQGRGYTF. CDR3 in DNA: TGTGCCTCTCACCTCGGACAGGGCAGGGGCTACACCTTC.